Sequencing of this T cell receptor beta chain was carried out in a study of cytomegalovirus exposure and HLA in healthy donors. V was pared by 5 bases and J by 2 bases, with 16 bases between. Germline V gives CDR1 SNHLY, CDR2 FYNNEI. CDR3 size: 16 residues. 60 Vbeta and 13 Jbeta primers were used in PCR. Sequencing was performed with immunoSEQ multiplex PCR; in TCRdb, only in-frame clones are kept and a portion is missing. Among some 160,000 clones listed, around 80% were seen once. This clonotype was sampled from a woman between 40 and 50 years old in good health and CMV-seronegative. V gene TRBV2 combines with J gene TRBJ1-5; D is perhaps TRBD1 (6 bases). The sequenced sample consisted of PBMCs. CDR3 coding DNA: TGTGCCAGCAGTACGAGACAGGTTGGGGGCAATCAGCCCCAGCATTTT. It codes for CASSTRQVGGNQPQHF.